The entry below describes one T cell receptor beta chain. This record comes from a study of blood T cell repertoires in COVID-19. At the level of the study: The samples span acute and convalescent COVID-19 from the United States, Italy and Spain.

Under the authors' procedure: The authors estimated nucleated cell counts from reference gene primer amplification. TCRdb keeps only in-frame clones here, not all; method: immunoSEQ multiplex PCR. The V and J calls and the clone size are those of that table, but D and trimming were determined from the DNA. The sample has approximately 170,000 clones; around 83% are singletons. Which cohort a participant joined came from the clinical history participants gave. The sample was PBMCs or T cells enriched from blood (not recorded which). The receptor was derived from a woman between 50 and 59 years old in a cohort exposed to, infected with or recovered from COVID-19 (not recorded which).

This CDR3 reads CASRKQGPSTDTQYF. The CDR3 DNA is TGTGCCAGCAGGAAACAGGGTCCTAGCACAGATACGCAGTATTTT. The rearrangement links TRBV6-5 to TRBJ2-3, with D possibly being TRBD1 (6 bases). CDR1 is MNHEY, CDR2 SVGAGI, per germline. The V end lost 6 bases, the J end lost 0 bases, and 13 bases lay between the germline ends. The CDR3 extends over 15 amino acids.